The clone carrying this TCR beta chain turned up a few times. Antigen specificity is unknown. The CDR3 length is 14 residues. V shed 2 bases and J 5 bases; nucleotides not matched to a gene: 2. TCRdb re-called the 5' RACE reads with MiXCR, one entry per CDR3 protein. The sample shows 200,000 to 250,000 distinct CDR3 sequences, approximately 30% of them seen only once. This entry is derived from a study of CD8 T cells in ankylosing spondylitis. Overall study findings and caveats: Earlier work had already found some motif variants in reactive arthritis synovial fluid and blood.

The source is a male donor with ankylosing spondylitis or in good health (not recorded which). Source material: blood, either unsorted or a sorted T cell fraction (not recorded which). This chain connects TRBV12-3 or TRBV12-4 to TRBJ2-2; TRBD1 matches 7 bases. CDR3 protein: CASSLHRGTGELFF. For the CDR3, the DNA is TGTGCCAGCAGTTTACACAGGGGTACCGGGGAGCTGTTTTTT.